Shown below are 25 T cell receptor beta chains from a single sample sequenced in a study of regulatory T cells in long-lasting Graves disease. Through Arm-PCR of CDR3 regions and iRepertoire HTBI primers, TCR beta libraries were built. TCRdb reanalysed the multiplex PCR reads using MiXCR and keeps one entry per CDR3 protein. The sample carries about 540,000 distinct CDR3 sequences, approximately 15% recorded once. Time point indicated: newly diagnosed GD, antithyroid drugs for less than 3 months. The TCR library was made from RNA that had been extracted from PBMCs in TRIzol. These records were also assigned to another study, of T cells in Graves' hyperthyroidism and ophthalmopathy.

This material consisted of peripheral blood mononuclear cells (PBMCs), taken at new diagnosis, from a patient treated with antithyroid drugs. Every receptor here comes from a man aged 25 to 40 with Graves disease.

In its sample, this clonotype was seen many times. V gene TRBV24-1 combines with J gene TRBJ1-2, with TRBD1 identical over 7 bases. The CDR3 has 13 residues. V shed 4 bases, J shed 6 bases, and the junction held 4 bases outside the gene matches. Germline V lookup: CDR1 KGHDR, CDR2 SFDVKD. CDR3: CATSEGTVDGYTF. The DNA of the CDR3 is TGTGCCACCAGTGAGGGGACAGTTGATGGCTACACCTTC.

This clonotype was observed a few times. Being one base from a much bigger clone, this may be a read error. The chain joins TRBV27 to TRBJ1-5; D remains ambiguous. This CDR3 has 17 amino acids. The V gene's germline CDR1 is MNHEY and CDR2 SMNVEV (reference sequence). CDR3 residues: CASSPTLPPFANQPRHF. CDR3 DNA: TGTGCCAGCAGTCCGACGCTTCCCCCCTTCGCCAATCAGCCCCGGCATTTT.

This clonotype was counted ten times or more. The chain employs TRBV12-3 or TRBV12-4 and TRBJ2-5; the D is unclear. The CDR3 is 16 amino acids. Between the trimmed V and J ends, which lost 8 bases and 2 bases, there was a span of 21 bases. In DNA, the CDR3 is TGTGCCAGCGCCCCGGCTTTGGTGTCAAATCAAGAGACCCAGTACTTC. It yields the protein CASAPALVSNQETQYF.

This clonotype appeared many times. This chain uses TRBV20-1 with TRBJ2-1; 10 bases are shared with TRBD2. The CDR3 is 15 residues long. After removal of 3 bases from V and 0 bases from J, the junction contained 2 bases not matched to a gene. Germline CDR1 reads DFQATT; CDR2 reads SNEGSKA (reference sequence). CDR3 sequence (DNA): TGCAGTGCTAGCCTAGCGGGAGACTCCTACAATGAGCAGTTCTTC. This translates into CSASLAGDSYNEQFF.

Ten or more counts support this clonotype. The chain has TRBV6-2 or TRBV6-3 and TRBJ2-7, with D unresolved. CDR1 and CDR2 from the germline V gene are MNHEY and SVGEGT. V was shortened by 5 bases and J by 5 bases, with 19 bases between the two germline ends. The CDR3 loop spans 15 amino acids. The CDR3 DNA follows: TGTGCCAGCAGTGAATCTGGGTTCGGTTTCGACGAGCAGTACTTC. Encoded protein: CASSESGFGFDEQYF.

This clonotype has ten or more counts. The chain joins TRBV6-4 to TRBJ2-3, with TRBD2 matching over 7 bases. The CDR3 is 15 residues long. V gave up 5 bases and J gave up 3 bases; unmatched junction bases: 8. The V gene's germline CDR1 is MRHNA and CDR2 SNTAGT. CDR3 sequence (DNA): TGTGCCAGCAGTTACGGACTAGAAGAGACAGATACGCAGTATTTT. Translation gives CASSYGLEETDTQYF.

This clonotype was counted many times. V is TRBV7-9 and J is TRBJ2-7; TRBD1 matches at 7 bases. The germline gives CDR1 SEHNR, CDR2 FQNEAQ (reference sequence). Trimming removed 8 bases from V and 3 bases from J; junction bases left unmatched: 10. CDR3 size: 14 residues. The CDR3 bases are TGTGCCAGCGGAAGAGACAGGGCCTACTACGAGCAGTACTTC. Translating it yields CASGRDRAYYEQYF. The full variable domain, completed using reference TRBV7-9 and TRBJ2-7, is DTGVSQNPRHKITKRGQNVTFRCDPISEHNRLYWYRQTLGQGPEFLTYFQNEAQLEKSRLLSDRFSAERPKGSFSTLEIQRTEQGDSAMYLCASGRDRAYYEQYFGPGTRLTVT.

This clonotype was counted many times. The chain joins TRBV2 to TRBJ2-5; TRBD1 or TRBD2 may be the D gene (5 bases each). Germline V gene data show CDR1 as SNHLY and CDR2 as FYNNEI. Deletions cut 2 bases from V and 3 bases from J, with 10 bases between. The CDR3 has 14 amino acids. CDR3 region: CASSEWDREETQYF. CDR3 nucleotides: TGTGCCAGCAGTGAATGGGACCGGGAAGAGACCCAGTACTTC.

This clonotype was detected ten times or more. The J gene is TRBJ2-1, the V gene TRBV3-1; 11 bases fit TRBD2. The junction had 8 bases not matched to a gene; V was cut back by 6 bases and J by 7 bases. Per germline, CDR1 LGHDT and CDR2 YNNKEL (reference sequence). The CDR3 length is 15 residues. CDR3 sequence: CASRHGASGRNEQFF. The CDR3 region has the DNA TGTGCCAGCAGACACGGGGCTAGCGGGAGGAATGAGCAGTTCTTC.

This clonotype occurred many times. The chain is built from TRBV27 and TRBJ1-5, with 8 bases aligning to TRBD1. V lost 5 bases to trimming and J lost 0 bases; unmatched junction nucleotides: 6. The CDR3 sequence is 16 residues long. Germline CDR1 MNHEY, CDR2 SMNVEV (reference sequence). The CDR3 DNA follows: TGTGCCAGCAGTGTCAGGGGGCGTGGTAGCAATCAGCCCCAGCATTTT. Residues: CASSVRGRGSNQPQHF.

This clonotype was observed many times. V usage is TRBV10-3 and J usage is TRBJ2-7; 10 nucleotides agree with TRBD1. Trimming took 6 bases from V and 5 from J; bases not matched to a gene: 1. Germline CDR1 ENHRY, CDR2 SYGVKD. The CDR3 extends over 12 amino acids. CDR3 DNA: TGTGCCATCAGGGACAGGGGGGACGAGCAGTACTTC. Protein product: CAIRDRGDEQYF.

This clonotype was observed at least ten times. This chain joins TRBV7-9 and TRBJ2-7, with 9 bases fitting TRBD1. The germline V gene encodes CDR1 SEHNR and CDR2 FQNEAQ (reference sequence). The CDR3 extends over 15 amino acids. With 6 bases clipped from V and 6 bases from J, the junction kept 12 bases outside the gene matches. The CDR3 bases are TGTGCCAGCAGTCCAACCGGGACAGGGTTTTTCGAGCAGTACTTC. As protein: CASSPTGTGFFEQYF. The full variable domain, with the rest looked up from reference TRBV7-9 and TRBJ2-7, is DTGVSQNPRHKITKRGQNVTFRCDPISEHNRLYWYRQTLGQGPEFLTYFQNEAQLEKSRLLSDRFSAERPKGSFSTLEIQRTEQGDSAMYLCASSPTGTGFFEQYFGPGTRLTVT.

This clonotype showed up many times. The chain uses TRBV28 and TRBJ2-6; 9 positions match TRBD2. Germline V gives CDR1 MDHEN, CDR2 SYDVKM. J was trimmed by 1 base and V by 4 bases; bases with no gene match: 8. The CDR3 is 18 residues long. CDR3 loop: CASSSPRGGRSGANVLTF. CDR3 coding DNA: TGTGCCAGCAGTTCCCCGCGGGGGGGCCGATCTGGGGCCAACGTCCTGACTTTC.

A remark on this clonotype: A much larger clone lies a single base off, so this may be a read error. DNA of the CDR3: TGTACCAGCAAGACAGAGACACCCTGGGGGAACGAGCAGTACTTC. Protein product: CTSKTETPWGNEQYF. The chain combines TRBV12-3 or TRBV12-4 with TRBJ2-7; possibly TRBD1 or TRBD2 for D (5 bases each). The CDR3 spans 15 residues.

This chain joins TRBV6-1 and TRBJ2-7, with D maybe TRBD1 (6 bases). This CDR3 contains 18 residues. Per germline, CDR1 MNHNS and CDR2 SASEGT. V lost 6 bases, J lost 4 bases, and 28 bases lay in between. CDR3 nucleotides: TGTGCCAGCAGACGAAGGGGGTTCGTGGAACGCTGGGATTACGAGCAGTACTTC. Its translation is CASRRRGFVERWDYEQYF.

Worth noting for this clonotype: Possible read error: a much larger clone is one base away. V is TRBV6-1 and J is TRBJ1-5; no clear D. The CDR3 runs 15 residues. Germline CDR1 is MNHNS and CDR2 is SASEGT. CDR3 region: CASREGGSTNQPQHF. Here the CDR3 DNA reads TGTGCCAGCAGAGAAGGTGGCAGCACCAATCAGCCCCAGCATTTT.

Many counts were recorded for this clonotype. The chain is built from TRBV12-3 or TRBV12-4 and TRBJ1-1; D not resolved. Deletions cut 6 bases from V and 0 bases from J, with 23 bases between. The length of the CDR3 is 18 residues. CDR3 loop: CASRPLPSMTSVNTEAFF. The CDR3 DNA sequence: TGTGCCAGCAGACCCCTCCCCTCGATGACTAGCGTGAACACTGAAGCTTTCTTT.

This clonotype was seen a handful of times. This may come from a read error, since a much larger clone is one base off. This chain connects TRBV7-2 to TRBJ2-5, with D perhaps matching TRBD1 (5 bases). In germline, CDR1 is SGHTA, CDR2 FQGNSA. This CDR3 is built from 14 residues. Here the CDR3 reads CASSSTTGQEAQYF. The CDR3 DNA is TGTGCCAGCAGCTCGACCACAGGCCAAGAGGCCCAGTACTTC.

This clonotype has just a few counts. The V call is TRBV27, the J call TRBJ1-4, with no clear D. Per germline, CDR1 MNHEY and CDR2 SMNVEV (reference sequence). This CDR3 has 12 residues. V lost 8 bases and J 5 bases, leaving 9 bases between the germline ends. CDR3 sequence reads: CASATLNEKLFF. The DNA of the CDR3 is TGTGCCAGCGCTACGCTAAATGAAAAACTGTTTTTT.

In its sample, this clonotype was seen many times. The chain is built from TRBV2 and TRBJ1-4; 7 positions agree with TRBD1. CDR3 length equals 15 residues. CDR1 and CDR2 (germline): SNHLY, FYNNEI. The V and J ends lost 5 bases and 5 bases, in that order; junction bases with no gene match: 8. CDR3 DNA: TGTGCCAGCAGTCCCCGGGGGACAGTGAATGAAAAACTGTTTTTT. It translates to CASSPRGTVNEKLFF.

This clonotype was detected ten times or more. In DNA form, the CDR3 reads TGCAGTGCCAGGGATGTTAGCGAGCAGTACTTC. It specifies CSARDVSEQYF. V usage is TRBV20-1 and J usage is TRBJ2-7, with D perhaps TRBD1 (5 bases). This CDR3 region has 11 residues. V was shortened by 6 bases and J by 6 bases, with 12 bases between the two germline ends. Germline loops: CDR1 DFQATT, CDR2 SNEGSKA (reference sequence).

This clonotype was observed many times. This chain connects TRBV27 to TRBJ2-3, with 11 bases lining up with TRBD1. The CDR3 has 15 amino acids. V lost 3 bases to trimming and J lost 6 bases; unmatched junction nucleotides: 5. CDR1 is MNHEY, CDR2 SMNVEV, per germline (reference sequence). CDR3 residues: CASSLGTGGSDTQYF. CDR3 coding DNA: TGTGCCAGCAGTTTGGGGACAGGGGGGTCGGATACGCAGTATTTT.

At least ten counts were recorded for this clonotype. This chain connects TRBV7-2 to TRBJ2-2, with TRBD2 matching 7 bases. The length of the CDR3 is 18 residues. CDR1 and CDR2 from the germline V gene are SGHTA and FQGNSA. V trimming: 1 base; J trimming: 1 base; junction bases outside the gene matches: 9. The CDR3: CASSLGLAARKNTGELFF. The CDR3 nucleotides are TGTGCCAGCAGCTTAGGTCTAGCGGCCCGAAAGAACACCGGGGAGCTGTTTTTT.

The chain joins TRBV7-2 to TRBJ2-1, with TRBD2 as a possible D gene (6 bases). CDR1 is SGHTA, CDR2 FQGNSA, per germline. The CDR3 consists of 15 residues. V lost 1 base to trimming and J lost 8 bases, with 15 bases between them. The CDR3 DNA reads as TGTGCCAGCAGCTTAGAATTTCTAGCGAGGCATGAGCAGTTCTTC. Translation gives CASSLEFLARHEQFF.

This clonotype was counted ten times or more. The chain links TRBV10-3 to TRBJ2-5; 8 bases agree with TRBD2. Germline V gene sequence: CDR1 ENHRY, CDR2 SYGVKD. Trimming cost V 4 bases and J 5 bases; bases outside gene matches: 9. CDR3 length: 15 amino acids. CDR3 sequence reads: CAISGREGLDETQYF. Written as DNA, the CDR3 is TGTGCCATCAGTGGACGGGAGGGCCTCGATGAGACCCAGTACTTC.